A selection of T cell receptor beta chains follows, all from one sample in a study of identifying expanded T cells in peripheral blood. Sequencing was performed with immunoSEQ multiplex PCR; in TCRdb, only in-frame clones are kept and a portion is missing. The sample carries about 81,000 clones, roughly 84% recorded once. The specimen sequenced was blood. These receptors were obtained from a person aged 18 to 75 in good health. Each CDR3 is given with its conserved first and last residue. D genes are given only for firm matches. For some rows the clone size is stated as once, few or many, or as a class when expanded; others skip it.

clone_size d_call j_call v_call cdr3_aa cdr3_nt
. TRBD1 TRBJ1-5 TRBV6-1 CASSESPVGTGSQPQHF TGTGCCAGCAGTGAATCACCGGTTGGGACAGGTAGCCAGCCCCAGCATTTT
once . TRBJ1-4 TRBV4-1 CASSQDRAGSLNEKLFF TGCGCCAGCAGCCAAGATAGGGCAGGGAGTCTGAATGAAAAACTGTTTTTT
. . TRBJ2-7 TRBV6-5 CASSYNGQGASYEQYF TGTGCCAGCAGTTACAATGGGCAGGGTGCGTCCTACGAGCAGTACTTC
. TRBD1 TRBJ2-7 TRBV10-3 CAITRDSSYEQYF TGTGCCATCACCCGGGACAGTTCCTACGAGCAGTACTTC
. TRBD1 TRBJ1-3 TRBV15 CATSRDTGAGNTIYF TGTGCCACCAGCAGAGATACAGGGGCTGGAAACACCATATATTTT
. . TRBJ1-3 TRBV27 CASRDAGNTIYF TGTGCCAGCCGAGACGCGGGAAACACCATATATTTT
. TRBD2 TRBJ2-3 TRBV4-2 CASSQDLGGWSDTQYF TGTGCCAGCAGCCAAGATCTGGGAGGGTGGTCAGATACGCAGTATTTT
many . TRBJ2-7 TRBV2 CASSDRTYEQYF TGTGCCAGCAGTGACAGAACCTACGAGCAGTACTTC
. . TRBJ1-3 TRBV7-2 CASSLVLGTGNTIYF TGTGCCAGCAGCTTAGTTTTGGGGACTGGAAACACCATATATTTT
. TRBD2 TRBJ2-7 TRBV25-1 CASSGTSGRSYEQYF TGTGCCAGCAGTGGGACTAGCGGGAGATCCTACGAGCAGTACTTC
once . TRBJ2-3 TRBV10-1 CASIGDTARNTQYF TGCGCCAGCATAGGGGACACAGCCAGGAATACGCAGTATTTT
. . TRBJ2-5 TRBV2 CASSEGPETQYF TGTGCCAGCAGTGAAGGTCCGGAGACCCAGTACTTC
. TRBD2 TRBJ2-1 TRBV5-1 CASSPGLAGANEQFF TGCGCCAGCAGCCCGGGACTAGCGGGAGCCAATGAGCAGTTCTTC
once . TRBJ2-3 TRBV27 CASSLAWRGVSRDTQYF TGTGCCAGCAGTTTAGCTTGGAGAGGAGTGTCCCGGGATACGCAGTATTTT
once . TRBJ2-7 TRBV28 CASSLRQRASYEQYF TGTGCCAGCAGTTTACGGCAGCGGGCCTCCTACGAGCAGTACTTC
. . TRBJ1-5 TRBV28 CASVPSRAGGNQPQHF TGTGCCAGCGTTCCCTCGAGGGCAGGGGGCAATCAGCCCCAGCATTTT
. . TRBJ2-3 TRBV5-6 CASRGVDTQYF TGTGCCAGCAGGGGGGTGGATACGCAGTATTTT
few TRBD1 TRBJ2-2 TRBV29-1 CSVQTGGSTGELFF TGCAGCGTTCAAACAGGGGGAAGCACCGGGGAGCTGTTTTTT
. TRBD2 TRBJ2-2 TRBV4-3 CASSLKYGASGTGELFF TGCGCCAGCAGCCTAAAATATGGGGCTAGCGGGACCGGGGAGCTGTTTTTT
. . TRBJ2-3 TRBV19 CASSLAASTDTQYF TGTGCCAGTAGTCTGGCGGCTAGCACAGATACGCAGTATTTT
once TRBD2 TRBJ2-7 TRBV5-1 CASSGGTSGVSYEQYF TGCGCCAGCAGCGGCGGGACTAGCGGAGTTTCCTACGAGCAGTACTTC
. . TRBJ1-1 TRBV5-1 CASSLLGANTEAFF TGCGCCAGCAGCTTGTTGGGGGCGAACACTGAAGCTTTCTTT
. . TRBJ2-3 TRBV5-1 CASSLGRTETDTQYF TGCGCCAGCAGCTTGGGTCGGACAGAAACAGATACGCAGTATTTT
. TRBD1 TRBJ2-6 TRBV18 CASSRDRGTSGANVLTF TGTGCCAGCTCACGGGACAGGGGCACCTCTGGGGCCAACGTCCTGACTTTC
few TRBD1 TRBJ2-7 TRBV18 CASSPPISTGSYEQYF TGTGCCAGCTCACCACCGATTTCGACAGGGAGCTACGAGCAGTACTTC
. TRBD1 TRBJ2-4 TRBV11-1 CASSFGQGSSKNIQYF TGTGCCAGCAGCTTTGGACAGGGGTCGTCCAAAAACATTCAGTACTTC
. . TRBJ1-2 TRBV9 CASSVGFSGGYGYTF TGTGCCAGCAGCGTAGGATTCTCGGGGGGCTATGGCTACACCTTC
. TRBD2 TRBJ2-6 TRBV19 CASSPRLAGGSGANVLTF TGTGCCAGTAGTCCGCGACTAGCGGGGGGATCTGGGGCCAACGTCCTGACTTTC
. TRBD2 TRBJ2-5 TRBV11-3 CASSLGLAGLETQYF TGTGCCAGCAGCCTGGGACTAGCGGGACTAGAGACCCAGTACTTC
. TRBD2 TRBJ2-1 TRBV28 CASSPTSGKFNEQFF TGTGCCAGCAGCCCGACTAGCGGCAAATTCAATGAGCAGTTCTTC
. . TRBJ1-1 TRBV28 CASRTGTLNTEAFF TGTGCCAGCAGGACCGGGACCTTGAACACTGAAGCTTTCTTT
. TRBD2 TRBJ2-7 TRBV5-8 CASSFLSGRPGEQYF TGTGCCAGCAGCTTCCTGAGCGGGAGACCGGGGGAGCAGTACTTC
once TRBD2 TRBJ2-1 TRBV7-8 CASSLDSGSYNEQFF TGTGCCAGCAGCTTAGATAGCGGGAGCTACAATGAGCAGTTCTTC
. TRBD1 TRBJ2-1 TRBV11-1 CASSLGDRVNEQFF TGTGCCAGCAGCTTAGGGGACAGGGTGAATGAGCAGTTCTTC
. . TRBJ2-7 TRBV5-4 CASSRNRVFPYEQYF TGTGCCAGCAGCCGTAACAGGGTCTTTCCCTACGAGCAGTACTTC
. . TRBJ2-3 TRBV30 CALDLMTRGGDTQYF TGTGCCTTGGACCTAATGACTAGGGGAGGAGATACGCAGTATTTT
. . TRBJ2-7 TRBV19 CASSPMGATRGDFEQYF TGTGCCAGTAGTCCGATGGGGGCGACGCGTGGCGATTTCGAGCAGTACTTC
. TRBD1 TRBJ2-5 TRBV28 CASSSIQGIGETQYF TGTGCCAGCAGCTCCATACAGGGGATAGGGGAGACCCAGTACTTC
. TRBD1 TRBJ2-7 TRBV6-5 CASSSTGTDRGLEQYF TGTGCCAGCAGTTCGACCGGGACGGACAGGGGGTTAGAGCAGTACTTC
once . TRBJ2-2 TRBV30 CAWSVRVRGGTGELFF TGTGCCTGGAGTGTACGGGTGAGGGGCGGCACCGGGGAGCTGTTTTTT
once . TRBJ2-1 TRBV11-3 CASSLYGSENNEQFF TGTGCCAGCAGCTTATACGGCAGTGAGAACAATGAGCAGTTCTTC
. . TRBJ2-2 TRBV5-1 CASSWGRNTGELFF TGCGCCAGCAGCTGGGGACGGAACACCGGGGAGCTGTTTTTT
. . TRBJ2-7 TRBV9 CASSVAVGFGYEQYF TGTGCCAGCAGCGTAGCAGTGGGATTCGGCTACGAGCAGTACTTC
. . TRBJ2-1 TRBV28 CASSFVNGVEQFF TGTGCCAGCAGTTTCGTAAATGGGGTTGAGCAGTTCTTC
. TRBD1 TRBJ1-5 TRBV4-3 CARGQGVGSGNQPQHF TGCGCCAGGGGACAGGGGGTAGGGTCCGGCAATCAGCCCCAGCATTTT
. . TRBJ1-1 TRBV7-2 CASSPLTGKNTEAFF TGTGCCAGCAGCCCTCTTACAGGGAAGAACACTGAAGCTTTCTTT
. TRBD2 TRBJ2-7 TRBV28 CASRNLAGGFYEQYF TGTGCCAGCAGAAATCTAGCGGGAGGCTTCTACGAGCAGTACTTC
. TRBD2 TRBJ2-7 TRBV7-2 CASSLAIGLAGGTSYEQYF TGTGCCAGCAGCTTAGCTATTGGACTAGCGGGAGGCACCTCCTACGAGCAGTACTTC
. . TRBJ2-1 TRBV9 CASSETSRYNEQFF TGTGCCAGCAGCGAAACTTCCAGGTACAATGAGCAGTTCTTC
once TRBD1 TRBJ2-2 TRBV9 CASSLRGQGGTGELFF TGTGCCAGCAGCCTCAGGGGGCAAGGTGGGACCGGGGAGCTGTTTTTT
. . TRBJ2-7 TRBV21-1 CASSKSRLNNEQYF TGTGCCAGCAGCAAATCGCGGCTAAACAACGAGCAGTACTTC
. TRBD2 TRBJ2-1 TRBV25-1 CASSELDSGTDYNEQFF TGTGCCAGCAGTGAACTGGATAGCGGGACGGACTACAATGAGCAGTTCTTC
. TRBD1 TRBJ1-1 TRBV19 CASSHRDRTPEAFF TGTGCCAGTAGTCACCGGGACAGAACCCCTGAAGCTTTCTTT
. TRBD2 TRBJ2-1 TRBV15 CATSRRAGDPFF TGTGCCACCAGCCGTAGGGCGGGGGACCCGTTCTTC
once TRBD1 TRBJ1-1 TRBV11-3 CASSRGGWDTEAFF TGTGCCAGCAGCCGAGGGGGCTGGGACACTGAAGCTTTCTTT
once . TRBJ2-4 TRBV9 CASSVAGGGGAQNIQYF TGTGCCAGCAGCGTAGCCGGGGGAGGTGGGGCCCAAAACATTCAGTACTTC
. TRBD1 TRBJ1-4 TRBV28 CASSSRTGLNEKLFF TGTGCCAGCAGTTCTCGGACAGGATTAAATGAAAAACTGTTTTTT
. . TRBJ1-3 TRBV4-2 CASSQELLAGGGNTIYF TGTGCCAGCAGCCAAGAACTCCTCGCAGGTGGTGGAAACACCATATATTTT
once . TRBJ1-3 TRBV15 CATSRDRGGGDFGNTIYF TGTGCCACCAGCAGAGACCGGGGAGGGGGAGATTTTGGAAACACCATATATTTT